This T cell receptor beta chain was recovered during a study of regulatory T cells in long-lasting Graves disease. As concerns this clonotype: The antigen is undetermined.

Findings and caveats of the study: Less diverse TCR repertoires were seen in persistent Graves' patients than in newly diagnosed ones.

Trimming left V 4 bases short and J 2 bases short, with 11 bases between. This CDR3 contains 15 residues. CDR1 is LNHNV, CDR2 YYDKDF, per germline (reference sequence). Arm-PCR of CDR3 regions with iRepertoire HTBI primers generated TCR beta libraries. As originally analysed: Across the samples, identification revealed 55 to 80 TRBV and 15 or so TRBJ segments. One entry per CDR3 protein, called by TCRdb with MiXCR from the multiplex PCR reads. These V and J calls derive from TCRdb rather than the authors' analysis. The sample lists approximately 690,000 distinct CDR3 sequences, approximately 29% occurring once. Time point specified: persistent/refractory GD, antithyroid drugs over 5 years with positive TRAb. TCR sequences were obtained from RNA taken from PBMCs. Guidelines of the American Thyroid Association were used to diagnose Graves' disease.

This chain links TRBV15 with TRBJ2-2; possible D gene TRBD1, 6 bases. The sample in question was peripheral blood mononuclear cells (PBMCs), obtained when the disease was refractory, from a patient treated with antithyroid drugs. The TCR originated in a female donor with Graves disease. In DNA form, the CDR3 reads TGTGCCACCAGCACACAACAGGGAAACACCGGGGAGCTGTTTTTT. Protein product: CATSTQQGNTGELFF.